This T cell receptor beta chain was captured by sequencing in a study of blood T cell repertoires in COVID-19. Study-level information: COVID-19 samples collected from the United States, Italy and Spain covered acute and convalescent phases. In each case, the material was cDNA or gDNA derived from T cells, B-cell-depleted T cells, or PBMCs.

Trimming took 4 bases from V and 5 from J, leaving 17 bases between them. Germline V gene sequence: CDR1 LGHNA, CDR2 YSLEER. The CDR3 has 15 residues. Original data processing: Estimation of nucleated cell counts relied on the amplification of reference gene primers. Libraries were prepared by immunoSEQ multiplex PCR; TCRdb keeps only in-frame clonotypes and omits some of them. From that table come the V and J calls and clone size; the DNA was used to work out D and trimming. The profile shows about 110,000 clones, 76% of them singletons. The chain recombines TRBV4-3 with TRBJ1-1; D might be TRBD1 (6 bases). Sequenced sample: peripheral blood. This sequence originates from a woman older than 75 with acute or convalescent COVID-19. The CDR3 protein is CASSPVGGLGTEAFF. Here the CDR3 DNA reads TGCGCCAGCAGCCCAGTGGGGGGGCTAGGAACTGAAGCTTTCTTT.